A selection of T cell receptor beta chains follows, all from one sample in a study of control samples from healthy donors and cancer patients. Produced via immunoSEQ multiplex PCR; TCRdb's table is partial and in-frame only. This table has some 120,000 clones, approximately 94% appearing once. The sample taken for sequencing was PBMCs. The receptors here all came from a man aged 45-65 years with head and neck cancer. Both conserved end residues are part of each CDR3. D genes are given only for firm matches. Expanded clones are given a class, and other clones once, few, many or no size at all.

clone size	J gene	CDR3 length	D gene	V gene	CDR3 protein	CDR3 DNA
-	TRBJ1-3	14	-	TRBV5-1	CASSVGERGNTIYF	TGCGCCAGCAGCGTAGGGGAGCGTGGAAACACCATATATTTT
-	TRBJ2-7	13	-	TRBV6-2/TRBV6-3	CASSYGVSYEQYF	TGTGCCAGCAGTTACGGGGTTTCCTACGAGCAGTACTTC
-	TRBJ1-1	16	-	TRBV9	CASSPQIAGVNTEAFF	TGTGCCAGCAGCCCCCAAATAGCTGGGGTGAACACTGAAGCTTTCTTT
-	TRBJ2-7	16	-	TRBV1	CTSSQDLGGLAGEQYF	TGCACCAGCAGCCAAGATCTTGGGGGACTAGCAGGCGAGCAGTACTTC
-	TRBJ1-1	17	-	TRBV4-1	CASSPIRGIRYEGEAFF	TGCGCCAGCAGCCCCATACGAGGGATTAGATACGAGGGCGAAGCTTTCTTT
few	TRBJ1-3	18	-	TRBV10-1	CASSESEGRRHSGNTIYF	TGCGCCAGCAGTGAGTCGGAGGGCAGGCGCCACTCTGGAAACACCATATATTTT
-	TRBJ2-3	14	-	TRBV30	CAWSGQSATDTQYF	TGTGCCTGGAGTGGGCAGTCGGCCACAGATACGCAGTATTTT
-	TRBJ2-7	11	TRBD2	TRBV27	CASRRGREQYF	TGTGCCAGCCGGCGGGGGAGGGAGCAGTACTTC
-	TRBJ2-7	13	-	TRBV30	CAWSPLGGWEQYF	TGTGCCTGGAGCCCCCTGGGGGGCTGGGAGCAGTACTTC
-	TRBJ1-1	17	TRBD1	TRBV7-9	CASRRGDRSLGNTEAFF	TGTGCCAGCCGTCGTGGGGACAGGTCCTTAGGGAACACTGAAGCTTTCTTT
-	TRBJ1-1	17	-	TRBV9	CASSRLIYRVRITEAFF	TGTGCCAGCAGTCGCCTTATCTACAGGGTCCGGATCACTGAAGCTTTCTTT
-	TRBJ2-4	15	-	TRBV7-9	CASSSAGVAKNIQYF	TGTGCCAGCAGCTCGGCAGGGGTAGCCAAAAACATTCAGTACTTC
-	TRBJ2-7	14	-	TRBV6-5	CASSYGGRNYEQYF	TGTGCCAGCAGTTATGGGGGGCGCAATTACGAGCAGTACTTC
-	TRBJ1-3	15	-	TRBV19	CASRSDRLSGNTIYF	TGTGCCAGTAGGTCCGACAGACTCTCTGGAAACACCATATATTTT
-	TRBJ2-5	15	-	TRBV15	CATSLDREVGETQYF	TGTGCCACCAGCTTAGACAGGGAGGTCGGAGAGACCCAGTACTTC
-	TRBJ1-2	14	-	TRBV4-3	CASSQDGGNYGYTF	TGCGCCAGCAGCCAAGACGGGGGTAACTATGGCTACACCTTC
-	TRBJ1-2	15	TRBD1	TRBV9	CASRRTGESNYGYTF	TGTGCCAGCAGAAGGACAGGGGAATCTAACTATGGCTACACCTTC
-	TRBJ2-1	16	-	TRBV19	CASSIDPGGPYNEQFF	TGTGCCAGTAGTATAGATCCCGGGGGACCTTACAATGAGCAGTTCTTC
-	TRBJ2-6	20	-	TRBV2	CASSVKDSRIWRSGANVLTF	TGTGCCAGCAGTGTAAAGGACAGCAGGATCTGGAGGTCTGGGGCCAACGTCCTGACTTTC
-	TRBJ1-2	15	-	TRBV11-2	CASSLEGLANYGYTF	TGTGCCAGCAGCTTAGAAGGTCTAGCTAACTATGGCTACACCTTC
-	TRBJ1-2	15	-	TRBV2	CASSLIQGSNYGYTF	TGTGCCAGCAGCCTAATACAGGGATCCAACTATGGCTACACCTTC
-	TRBJ2-7	18	-	TRBV21-1	CASSKAADRGSSSYEQYF	TGTGCCAGCAGCAAAGCGGCGGACAGGGGTTCGAGCTCCTACGAGCAGTACTTC
-	TRBJ1-6	14	-	TRBV5-1	CASSDGRTYSPLHF	TGCGCCAGCAGCGACGGACGAACTTATTCACCCCTCCACTTT
-	TRBJ1-2	13	-	TRBV13	CASSTRGNSGYTF	TGTGCCAGCAGCACACGGGGGAACTCCGGCTACACCTTC
once	TRBJ2-3	19	-	TRBV3-1/TRBV3-2	CASSRRSGPRPSSTDTQYF	TGTGCCAGCAGCCGCCGGAGCGGTCCCCGCCCTAGTAGCACAGATACGCAGTATTTT
-	TRBJ1-4	16	-	TRBV5-4	CASSFGGNRESEKLFF	TGTGCCAGCAGTTTTGGGGGCAATCGAGAAAGTGAAAAACTGTTTTTT
-	TRBJ2-2	11	-	TRBV2	CASSGRGELFF	TGTGCCAGCAGTGGAAGGGGGGAGCTGTTTTTT
-	TRBJ1-2	14	TRBD1	TRBV2	CASRLQGEAYGYTF	TGTGCCAGCAGGCTTCAGGGGGAAGCCTATGGCTACACCTTC
-	TRBJ1-5	14	-	TRBV5-8	CASSFRGINQPQHF	TGTGCCAGCAGCTTCCGGGGTATTAATCAGCCCCAGCATTTT
few	TRBJ2-5	14	-	TRBV7-3	CASSSGGPGETQYF	TGTGCCAGCAGCTCCGGGGGGCCAGGGGAGACCCAGTACTTC
-	TRBJ1-2	15	TRBD1	TRBV28	CASSLGGTGMYGYTF	TGTGCCAGCAGTTTGGGCGGGACAGGGATGTATGGCTACACCTTC